This is a list of T cell receptor beta chains from one sample in a study of molecular identifiers for immune sequencing clone quantification. Using its own MiXCR run on the PCR reads, TCRdb lists one record per CDR3 protein. This repertoire shows approximately 590,000 distinct CDR3 sequences, 25% found once; its top ten account for 0.78%. The sequenced material came from naive CD8+ T cells from blood, with Jurkat cell RNA spiked in. The receptors here all came from a human donor in good health. Some libraries in this study had Jurkat cell RNA spiked in. Each CDR3 is given with its conserved first and last residue. D genes are given only for firm matches. Some rows mark clone size as missing; the rest say once, few, many or name a class of expanded clone.

clone_size j_call v_call d_call cdr3_aa cdr3_nt
- TRBJ2-7 TRBV20-1 - CSAAQLNTGEQYF TGCAGTGCGGCACAACTCAATACGGGCGAGCAGTACTTC
many TRBJ2-3 TRBV9 TRBD1 CASSGTGSEADTQYF TGTGCCAGCAGCGGGACAGGGTCCGAGGCAGATACGCAGTATTTT
few TRBJ2-5 TRBV12-3/TRBV12-4 - CASSSIASGESQYF TGTGCCAGCAGTTCAATAGCGTCGGGGGAGTCCCAGTACTTC
many TRBJ2-3 TRBV4-1 TRBD1 CASSQMGQGQDTQYF TGCGCCAGCAGCCAGATGGGACAGGGGCAAGATACGCAGTATTTT
few TRBJ2-2 TRBV19 - CASSMGPLSGELFF TGTGCCAGTAGTATGGGACCCCTCTCCGGGGAGCTGTTTTTT
many TRBJ2-4 TRBV12-3/TRBV12-4 TRBD2 CASKAAGDIQYF TGTGCCAGCAAGGCAGCGGGAGACATTCAGTACTTC
few TRBJ2-5 TRBV15 - CATSRDLGSQETQYF TGTGCCACCAGCAGAGATCTCGGCAGCCAAGAGACCCAGTACTTC
many TRBJ2-3 TRBV5-1 TRBD1 CASVYQGVSTDTQYF TGCGCCAGCGTCTATCAGGGGGTGAGCACAGATACGCAGTATTTT
many TRBJ2-7 TRBV5-4 TRBD1 CASSHPTGGSRPYEQYF TGTGCCAGCAGCCACCCGACAGGGGGGTCGAGGCCCTACGAGCAGTACTTC
- TRBJ2-7 TRBV19 - CASSKGPYEQYF TGTGCCAGTAGTAAGGGACCCTACGAGCAGTACTTC
few TRBJ2-3 TRBV19 - CASSTSDADTQYF TGTGCCAGTAGTACCTCCGACGCAGATACGCAGTATTTT
few TRBJ2-7 TRBV4-3 TRBD2 CASSQDDQGGVSYEQYF TGCGCCAGCAGCCAAGATGACCAGGGAGGGGTAAGCTACGAGCAGTACTTC
- TRBJ2-3 TRBV7-8 - CASKTSGLANTDAQYF TGTGCCAGCAAGACATCAGGGCTAGCCAACACAGATGCGCAGTATTTT
many TRBJ1-1 TRBV2 - CASGHEAFF TGTGCCAGCGGGCATGAAGCTTTCTTT
few TRBJ1-1 TRBV4-1 TRBD1 CASSQGSGGPITYEAFF TGCGCCAGCAGCCAAGGTTCAGGGGGCCCCATAACTTATGAAGCTTTCTTT
many TRBJ2-5 TRBV28 - CASSLRGETQYF TGTGCCAGCAGCCTACGCGGGGAGACCCAGTACTTC
- TRBJ1-2 TRBV6-5 - CASSPHTNYSYTF TGTGCCAGCAGTCCACACACAAACTATAGCTACACCTTC
many TRBJ1-1 TRBV7-6 TRBD1 CASSLETGAEAFF TGTGCCAGCAGCTTAGAAACAGGGGCTGAAGCTTTCTTT
few TRBJ2-3 TRBV7-3 TRBD2 CASSLVGGGATDTQYF TGTGCCAGCAGCTTAGTGGGCGGGGGAGCCACAGATACGCAGTATTTT
many TRBJ1-1 TRBV7-9 - CASSWPTVRGTEAFF TGTGCCAGCAGCTGGCCGACAGTCCGGGGCACTGAAGCTTTCTTT
few TRBJ2-2 TRBV7-9 TRBD1 CASSLGRDSYPYSNTGELFF TGTGCCAGCAGCTTAGGAAGGGACAGTTACCCTTATTCGAACACCGGGGAGCTGTTTTTT
few TRBJ2-7 TRBV6-2/TRBV6-3 - CASSPIGGTYEQYF TGTGCCAGCAGCCCAATAGGCGGAACCTACGAGCAGTACTTC
many TRBJ2-3 TRBV30 - CAWSGPGTPGMDTQYF TGTGCCTGGAGTGGACCCGGGACACCGGGGATGGATACGCAGTATTTT
few TRBJ2-3 TRBV9 TRBD2 CASSVMGLAGRGDTQYF TGTGCCAGCAGCGTAATGGGACTAGCGGGGCGGGGAGATACGCAGTATTTT
few TRBJ2-7 TRBV19 TRBD2 CASSPGLAGVTDYEQYF TGTGCCAGTAGCCCGGGACTAGCGGGAGTTACGGACTACGAGCAGTACTTC
- TRBJ2-7 TRBV27 - CASSLSAPGLTYEQYF TGTGCCAGCAGTTTATCGGCTCCCGGGTTAACCTACGAGCAGTACTTC
few TRBJ2-3 TRBV5-4 TRBD2 CASSLGSGGAGTDTQYF TGTGCCAGCAGCTTAGGTAGCGGGGGGGCCGGCACAGATACGCAGTATTTT
few TRBJ2-7 TRBV5-5 TRBD1 CASSGGQRQSNEQYF TGTGCCAGCAGCGGGGGACAGCGACAGTCGAACGAGCAGTACTTC
few TRBJ2-7 TRBV20-1 - CSATGTSTYEQYF TGCAGTGCCACCGGGACCTCCACCTACGAGCAGTACTTC
- TRBJ2-5 TRBV2 TRBD2 CAGSEGGGAGQETQYF TGTGCCGGCAGTGAAGGCGGGGGGGCCGGCCAAGAGACCCAGTACTTC
few TRBJ2-1 TRBV29-1 TRBD1 CSVEGTGSRHNEQFF TGCAGCGTTGAAGGGACAGGGAGCAGACACAATGAGCAGTTCTTC
many TRBJ1-5 TRBV7-2 - CASSLVAEPTNPYSNQPQHF TGTGCCAGCAGCTTAGTAGCGGAGCCAACAAATCCCTATAGCAATCAGCCCCAGCATTTT
few TRBJ2-1 TRBV15 - CATSRDRREEGYNEQFF TGTGCCACCAGCAGAGATCGGAGGGAAGAGGGTTACAATGAGCAGTTCTTC
many TRBJ1-1 TRBV7-9 - CASSSQENWGTEAFF TGTGCCAGCAGCTCCCAAGAGAATTGGGGCACTGAAGCTTTCTTT
few TRBJ2-7 TRBV11-3 TRBD1 CASSEGQGAVRQYF TGTGCCAGCAGCGAGGGACAGGGGGCTGTTAGGCAGTACTTC
- TRBJ1-2 TRBV28 - CANTRYTF TGTGCCAATACACGATACACCTTC
few TRBJ2-1 TRBV6-1 TRBD1 CASSVGGWYNEQFF TGTGCCAGCAGTGTAGGGGGCTGGTACAATGAGCAGTTCTTC
few TRBJ1-3 TRBV7-8 - CASSLVPRGQISGNTIYF TGTGCCAGCAGCTTAGTACCCCGCGGACAGATAAGTGGAAACACCATATATTTT
- TRBJ1-5 TRBV2 - CASSLTVEVGNQPQHF TGTGCCAGCAGTCTGACAGTGGAAGTAGGAAATCAGCCCCAGCATTTT
- TRBJ1-4 TRBV9 - CASSVEQGNEKLFF TGTGCCAGCAGCGTAGAACAGGGTAATGAAAAACTGTTTTTT
many TRBJ1-1 TRBV11-2 - CAITVNTEAFF TGTGCCATTACAGTGAACACTGAAGCTTTCTTT
many TRBJ1-1 TRBV6-1 - CASSEGLGTEAFF TGTGCCAGCAGTGAAGGTTTAGGCACTGAAGCTTTCTTT
- TRBJ2-5 TRBV6-2/TRBV6-3 - CASSYSVDRLEETQYF TGTGCCAGCAGTTACTCCGTTGACAGGTTAGAAGAGACCCAGTACTTC
few TRBJ2-3 TRBV24-1 - CATSDWRRDDTQYF TGCGCCACCAGTGATTGGCGCAGGGATGATACGCAGTATTTT